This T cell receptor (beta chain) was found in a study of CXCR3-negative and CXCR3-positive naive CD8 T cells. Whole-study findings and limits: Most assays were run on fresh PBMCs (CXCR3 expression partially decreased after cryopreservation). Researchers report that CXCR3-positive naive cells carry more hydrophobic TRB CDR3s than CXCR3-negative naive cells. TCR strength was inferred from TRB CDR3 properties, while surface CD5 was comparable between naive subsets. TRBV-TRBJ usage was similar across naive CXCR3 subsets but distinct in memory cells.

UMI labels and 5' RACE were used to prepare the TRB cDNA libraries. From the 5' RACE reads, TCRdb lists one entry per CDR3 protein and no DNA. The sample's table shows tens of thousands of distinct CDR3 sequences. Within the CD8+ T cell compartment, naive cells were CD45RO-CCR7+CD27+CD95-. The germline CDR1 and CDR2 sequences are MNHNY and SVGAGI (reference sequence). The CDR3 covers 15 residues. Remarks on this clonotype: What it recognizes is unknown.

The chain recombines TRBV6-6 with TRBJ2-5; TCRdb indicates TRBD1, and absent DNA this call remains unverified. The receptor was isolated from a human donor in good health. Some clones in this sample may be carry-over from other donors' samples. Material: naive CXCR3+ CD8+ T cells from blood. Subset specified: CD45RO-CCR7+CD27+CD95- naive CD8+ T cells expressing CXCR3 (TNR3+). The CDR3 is CASSYSQGEKETQYF.